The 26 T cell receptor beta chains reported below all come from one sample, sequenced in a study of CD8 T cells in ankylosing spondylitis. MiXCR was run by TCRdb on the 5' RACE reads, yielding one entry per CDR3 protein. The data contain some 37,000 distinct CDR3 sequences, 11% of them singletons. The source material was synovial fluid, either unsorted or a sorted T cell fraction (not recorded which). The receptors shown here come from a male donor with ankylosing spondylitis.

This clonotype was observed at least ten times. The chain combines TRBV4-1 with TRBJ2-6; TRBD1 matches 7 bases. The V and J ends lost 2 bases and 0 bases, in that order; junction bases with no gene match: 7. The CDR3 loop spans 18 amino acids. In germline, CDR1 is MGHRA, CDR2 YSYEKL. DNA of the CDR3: TGCGCCAGCAGCCAATTGGACAGGACATACTCTGGGGCCAACGTCCTGACTTTC. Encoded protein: CASSQLDRTYSGANVLTF.

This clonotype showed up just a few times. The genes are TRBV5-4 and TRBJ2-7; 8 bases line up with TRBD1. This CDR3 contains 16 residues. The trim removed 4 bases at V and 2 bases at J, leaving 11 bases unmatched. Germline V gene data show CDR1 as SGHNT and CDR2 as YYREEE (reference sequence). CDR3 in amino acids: CASSTKSGQGAYEQYF. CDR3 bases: TGTGCCAGCAGCACTAAGAGCGGACAGGGCGCCTACGAGCAGTACTTC.

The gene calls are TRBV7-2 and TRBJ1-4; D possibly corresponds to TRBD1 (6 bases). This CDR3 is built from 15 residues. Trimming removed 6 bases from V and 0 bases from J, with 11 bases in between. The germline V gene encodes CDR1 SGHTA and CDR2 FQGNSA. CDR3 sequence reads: CASSQGGATNEKLFF. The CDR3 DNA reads TGTGCCAGCAGTCAAGGGGGGGCAACTAATGAAAAACTGTTTTTT.

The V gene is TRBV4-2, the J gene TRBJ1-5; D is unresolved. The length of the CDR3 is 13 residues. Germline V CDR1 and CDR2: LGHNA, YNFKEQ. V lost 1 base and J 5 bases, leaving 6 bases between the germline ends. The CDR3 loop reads CASSQARDQPQHF. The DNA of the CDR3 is TGTGCCAGCAGCCAAGCTCGCGATCAGCCCCAGCATTTT.

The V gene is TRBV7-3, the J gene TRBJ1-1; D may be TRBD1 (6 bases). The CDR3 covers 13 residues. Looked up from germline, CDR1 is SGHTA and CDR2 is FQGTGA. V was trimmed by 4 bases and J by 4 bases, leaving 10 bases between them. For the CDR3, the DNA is TGTGCCAGCAGCTATAAGGGGGGCACTGAAGCTTTCTTT. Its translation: CASSYKGGTEAFF.

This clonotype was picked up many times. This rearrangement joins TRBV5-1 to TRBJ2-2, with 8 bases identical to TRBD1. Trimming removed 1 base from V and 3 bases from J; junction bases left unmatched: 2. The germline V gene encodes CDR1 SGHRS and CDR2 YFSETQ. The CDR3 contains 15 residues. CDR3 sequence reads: CASSLQQGDTGELFF. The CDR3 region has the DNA TGCGCCAGCAGCTTGCAACAGGGGGACACCGGGGAGCTGTTTTTT.

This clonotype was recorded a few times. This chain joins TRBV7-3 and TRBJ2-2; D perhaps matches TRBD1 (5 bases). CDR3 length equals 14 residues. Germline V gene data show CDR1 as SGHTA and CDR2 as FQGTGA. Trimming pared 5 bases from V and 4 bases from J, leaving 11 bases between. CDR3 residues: CASSPQGSTGELFF. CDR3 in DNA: TGTGCCAGCAGCCCTCAGGGATCCACCGGGGAGCTGTTTTTT.

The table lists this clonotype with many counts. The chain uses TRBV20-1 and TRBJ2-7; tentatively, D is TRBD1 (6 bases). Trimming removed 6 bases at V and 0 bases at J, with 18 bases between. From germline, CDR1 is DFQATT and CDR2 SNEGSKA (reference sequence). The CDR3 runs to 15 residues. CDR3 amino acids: CSASPGTPSSYEQYF. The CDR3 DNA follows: TGCAGTGCCAGCCCCGGGACACCTTCCTCCTACGAGCAGTACTTC.

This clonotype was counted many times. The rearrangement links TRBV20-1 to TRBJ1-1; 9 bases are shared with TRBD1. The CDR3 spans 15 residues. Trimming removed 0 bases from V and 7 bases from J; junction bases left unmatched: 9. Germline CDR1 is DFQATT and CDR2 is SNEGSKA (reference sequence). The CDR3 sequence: CSARDQRGQGFEAFF. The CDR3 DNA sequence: TGCAGTGCTAGAGATCAGAGGGGACAGGGATTTGAAGCTTTCTTT.

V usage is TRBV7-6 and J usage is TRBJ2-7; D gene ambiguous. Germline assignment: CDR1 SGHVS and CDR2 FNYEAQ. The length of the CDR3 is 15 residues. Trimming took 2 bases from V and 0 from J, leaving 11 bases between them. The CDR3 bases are TGTGCCAGCAGCTTATTTCCAGTTAGCTCCTACGAGCAGTACTTC. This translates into CASSLFPVSSYEQYF.

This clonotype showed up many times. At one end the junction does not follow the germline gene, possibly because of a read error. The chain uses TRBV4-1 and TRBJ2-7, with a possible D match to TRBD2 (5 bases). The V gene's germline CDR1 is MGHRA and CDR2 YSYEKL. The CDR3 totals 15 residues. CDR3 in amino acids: CASSQAVGLTVALNF. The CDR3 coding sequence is TGCGCCAGCAGCCAAGCCGTCGGACTTACAGTAGCGCTGAACTTC.

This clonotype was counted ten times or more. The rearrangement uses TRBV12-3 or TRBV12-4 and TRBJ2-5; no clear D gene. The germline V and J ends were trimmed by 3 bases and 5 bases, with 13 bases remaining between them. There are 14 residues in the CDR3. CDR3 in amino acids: CASSFTALAETQYF. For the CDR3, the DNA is TGTGCCAGCAGTTTCACAGCCCTGGCGGAGACCCAGTACTTC.

In DNA, the CDR3 is TGTGCCAGTAGTACGTCCGGGCGTGGATTCACAGATACGCAGTATTTT. Protein product: CASSTSGRGFTDTQYF. The chain uses TRBV19 and TRBJ2-3; D is undetermined. The V gene's germline CDR1 is LNHDA and CDR2 SQIVND (reference sequence). This CDR3 contains 16 residues. Trimming removed 4 bases at V and 2 bases at J, with 16 bases between.

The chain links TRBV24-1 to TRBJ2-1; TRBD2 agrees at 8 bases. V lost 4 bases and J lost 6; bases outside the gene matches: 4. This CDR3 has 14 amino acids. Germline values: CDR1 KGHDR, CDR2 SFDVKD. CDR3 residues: CATSEPTSGNEQFF. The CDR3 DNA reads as TGTGCCACCAGTGAACCAACTAGCGGCAATGAGCAGTTCTTC.

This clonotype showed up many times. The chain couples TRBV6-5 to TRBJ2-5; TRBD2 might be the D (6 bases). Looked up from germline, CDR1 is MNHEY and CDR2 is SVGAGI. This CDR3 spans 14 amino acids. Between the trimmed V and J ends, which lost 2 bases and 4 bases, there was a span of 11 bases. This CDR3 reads CASSYMGRRETQYF. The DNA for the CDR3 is TGTGCCAGCAGTTACATGGGGAGGAGAGAGACCCAGTACTTC.

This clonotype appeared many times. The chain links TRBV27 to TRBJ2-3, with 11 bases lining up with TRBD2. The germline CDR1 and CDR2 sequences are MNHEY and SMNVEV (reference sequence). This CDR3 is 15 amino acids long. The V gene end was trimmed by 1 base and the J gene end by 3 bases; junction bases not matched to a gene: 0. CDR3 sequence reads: CASSLLAGGTDTQYF. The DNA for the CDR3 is TGTGCCAGCAGTTTATTAGCGGGAGGGACAGATACGCAGTATTTT.

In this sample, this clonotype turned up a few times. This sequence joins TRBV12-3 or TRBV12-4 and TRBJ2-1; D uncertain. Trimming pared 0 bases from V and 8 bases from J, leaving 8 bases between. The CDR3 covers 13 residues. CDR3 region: CASSLAAGDEQFF. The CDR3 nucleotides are TGTGCCAGCAGTTTAGCGGCAGGCGATGAGCAGTTCTTC.

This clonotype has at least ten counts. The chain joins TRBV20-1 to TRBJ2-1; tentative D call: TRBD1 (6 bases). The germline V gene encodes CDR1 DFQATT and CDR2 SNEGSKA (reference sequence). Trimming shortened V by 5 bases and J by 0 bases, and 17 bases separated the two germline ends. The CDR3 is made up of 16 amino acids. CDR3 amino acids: CSAEPYRASSYNEQFF. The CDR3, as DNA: TGCAGTGCTGAACCGTACAGGGCGAGCTCCTACAATGAGCAGTTCTTC.

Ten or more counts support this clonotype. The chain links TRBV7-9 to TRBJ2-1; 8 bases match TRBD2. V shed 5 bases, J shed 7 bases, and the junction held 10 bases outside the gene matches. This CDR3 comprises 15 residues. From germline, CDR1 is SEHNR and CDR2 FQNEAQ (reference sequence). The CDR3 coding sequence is TGTGCCAGCAGCCCACGGACTAGCCGGGTGAATGAGCAGTTCTTC. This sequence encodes CASSPRTSRVNEQFF.

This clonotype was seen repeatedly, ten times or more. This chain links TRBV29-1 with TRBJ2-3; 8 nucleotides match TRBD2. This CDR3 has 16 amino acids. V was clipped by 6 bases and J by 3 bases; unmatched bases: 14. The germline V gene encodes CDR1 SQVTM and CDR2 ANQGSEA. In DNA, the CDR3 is TGCAGCGTCCGACCCACTAGCGGAGGGGGGACAGATACGCAGTATTTT. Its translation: CSVRPTSGGGTDTQYF.

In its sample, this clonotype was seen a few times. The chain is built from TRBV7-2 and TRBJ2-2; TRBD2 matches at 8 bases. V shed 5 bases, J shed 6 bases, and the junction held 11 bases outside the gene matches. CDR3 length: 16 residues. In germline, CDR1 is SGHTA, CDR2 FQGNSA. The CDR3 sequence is CASSPNGGGASGELFF. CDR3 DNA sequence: TGTGCCAGCAGCCCCAACGGGGGGGGCGCCTCCGGGGAGCTGTTTTTT.

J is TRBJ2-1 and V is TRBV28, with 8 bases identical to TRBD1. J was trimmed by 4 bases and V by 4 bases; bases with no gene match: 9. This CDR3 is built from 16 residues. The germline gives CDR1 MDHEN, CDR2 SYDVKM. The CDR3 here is CASSSPGGQEYNEQFF. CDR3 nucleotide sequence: TGTGCCAGCAGTTCCCCTGGGGGACAGGAATACAATGAGCAGTTCTTC. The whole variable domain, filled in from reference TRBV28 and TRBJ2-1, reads DVKVTQSSRYLVKRTGEKVFLECVQDMDHENMFWYRQDPGLGLRLIYFSYDVKMKEKGDIPEGYSVSREKKERFSLILESASTNQTSMYLCASSSPGGQEYNEQFFGPGTRLTVL.

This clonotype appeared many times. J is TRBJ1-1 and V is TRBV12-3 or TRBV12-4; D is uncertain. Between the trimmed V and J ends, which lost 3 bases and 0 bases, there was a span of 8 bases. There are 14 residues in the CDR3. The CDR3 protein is CASSFQDMNTEAFF. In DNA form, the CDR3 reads TGTGCCAGCAGTTTTCAGGATATGAACACTGAAGCTTTCTTT.

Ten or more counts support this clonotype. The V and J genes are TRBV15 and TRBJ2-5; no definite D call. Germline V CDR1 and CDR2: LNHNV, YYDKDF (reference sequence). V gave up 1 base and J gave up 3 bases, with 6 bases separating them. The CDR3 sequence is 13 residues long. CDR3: CATSRVPEETQYF. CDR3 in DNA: TGTGCCACCAGCAGAGTACCCGAAGAGACCCAGTACTTC.

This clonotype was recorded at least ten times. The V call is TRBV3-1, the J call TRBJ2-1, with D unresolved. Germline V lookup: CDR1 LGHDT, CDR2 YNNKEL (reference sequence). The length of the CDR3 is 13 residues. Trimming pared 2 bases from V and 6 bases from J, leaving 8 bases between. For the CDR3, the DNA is TGTGCCAGCAGCCAAAACTTCATCAATGAGCAGTTCTTC. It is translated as CASSQNFINEQFF.

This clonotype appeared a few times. The CDR3 coding sequence is TGCGCCAGCAGCTTGGACCCCCAATCCTACGAGCAGTACTTC. This translates into CASSLDPQSYEQYF. The genes are TRBV5-1 and TRBJ2-7; D ambiguous. This CDR3 has 14 amino acids. The ends were cut back, 0 bases at V and 1 base at J, with 8 bases in the middle. CDR1 and CDR2 from the germline V gene are SGHRS and YFSETQ.